This T cell receptor beta chain was retrieved from a study of T cells in Graves' hyperthyroidism and ophthalmopathy. This clonotype occurred many times. TCR beta CDR3 region amplification was performed from RNA transcripts. HTBI primers were the set used in a first-round RT-PCR of the TCR CDR3. TCRdb ran MiXCR on the multiplex PCR reads and lists one entry per CDR3 protein. The data show roughly 380,000 distinct CDR3 sequences, around 18% seen once. The sample consisted of blood. The source is a middle-aged woman with Graves' ophthalmopathy.

CDR3: CASSRDWGAGANVLTF. The DNA of the CDR3 is TGTGCCAGCTCCCGGGACTGGGGGGCTGGGGCCAACGTCCTGACTTTC. The chain joins TRBV6-1 to TRBJ2-6, with D maybe TRBD2 (6 bases). CDR1 and CDR2 (germline): MNHNS, SASEGT. V dropped 8 bases and J dropped 2 bases, with 16 bases sitting between them. There are 16 residues in the CDR3.